This T cell receptor (beta chain) was recorded in a study of CD8+ T cells in alopecia areata. The authors extracted RNA and reverse transcribed it into cDNA as the sequencing template. The assay was immunoSEQ multiplex PCR, and TCRdb's table has in-frame clones only and misses some. Found here are 150,000 to 250,000 clones, 55% to 75% of them singletons; the top ten hold about 5%. Germline V gives CDR1 MNHEY, CDR2 SVGAGI. There are 13 residues in the CDR3. V was clipped by 6 bases and J by 5 bases; unmatched bases: 7. The treatment denotes: oral pan-JAK inhibitor, 5-10 mg twice daily. This clone occurred a few times.

This sample comprised CD4+ T cells sorted from blood, obtained at week 24, from a patient treated with tofacitinib. The chain carries TRBV6-5 and TRBJ2-7, with TRBD1 identical over 7 bases. The clonotype was recovered from a human donor with alopecia areata. The CDR3 DNA is TGTGCCAGCAGACCGACAGGGCGCGACGAGCAGTACTTC. This translates into CASRPTGRDEQYF.